This passage covers 13 T cell receptor beta chains from one sample sequenced in a study of blood T cell repertoires in COVID-19. Generated by immunoSEQ multiplex PCR, the TCRdb table keeps only in-frame clones and is missing some. The profile shows around 150,000 clones, over 85% of them singletons. Input material: peripheral blood. Every receptor here comes from a woman aged 50 to 60 with acute or convalescent COVID-19.

The chain is built from TRBV5-4 and TRBJ1-1; D possibly corresponds to TRBD1 (6 bases). The germline gives CDR1 SGHNT, CDR2 YYREEE (reference sequence). Trimming pared 5 bases from V and 0 bases from J, leaving 8 bases between. This CDR3 comprises 13 residues. The CDR3 spells CASSTGLNTEAFF. In DNA, the CDR3 is TGTGCCAGCAGTACAGGGTTGAACACTGAAGCTTTCTTT.

The chain is built from TRBV12-3 or TRBV12-4 and TRBJ1-5, with D unresolved. This CDR3 has 13 amino acids. Deletions cut 6 bases from V and 6 bases from J, with 12 bases between. The CDR3 region has the DNA TGTGCCAGCAGCCTAACCCATACTCAGCCCCAGCATTTT. It is translated as CASSLTHTQPQHF.

The rearrangement joins TRBV29-1 to TRBJ1-1, with D possibly matching TRBD1 (6 bases). The germline V gene has CDR1 SQVTM and CDR2 ANQGSEA. The length of the CDR3 is 13 residues. Trimming pared 6 bases from V and 0 bases from J, leaving 11 bases between. CDR3: CSVQTGLNTEAFF. CDR3 bases: TGCAGCGTCCAGACAGGACTGAACACTGAAGCTTTCTTT.

This clone was recorded only once. The V and J genes are TRBV6-1 and TRBJ2-7, with D perhaps TRBD1 (5 bases). The length of the CDR3 is 15 residues. In germline, CDR1 is MNHNS, CDR2 SASEGT. Trimming shortened V by 1 base and J by 2 bases, and 12 bases separated the two germline ends. For the CDR3, the DNA is TGTGCCAGCAGTGAAGAGGGGCTGTGGACCTACGAGCAGTACTTC. Its translation: CASSEEGLWTYEQYF.

V and J are TRBV19 and TRBJ2-3, with 10 bases aligning to TRBD2. Trimming cost V 6 bases and J 3 bases; bases outside gene matches: 9. Germline CDR1 and CDR2: LNHDA and SQIVND (reference sequence). The CDR3 has 16 residues. The CDR3 DNA is TGTGCCAGTAGGAACCCAGCGGGAGGGACAACAGATACGCAGTATTTT. Translating it yields CASRNPAGGTTDTQYF.

The chain uses TRBV7-2 and TRBJ2-7; tentative D call: TRBD2 (6 bases). Deletions cut 4 bases from V and 3 bases from J, with 13 bases between. The length of the CDR3 is 14 residues. Germline V gene sequence: CDR1 SGHTA, CDR2 FQGNSA. CDR3 bases: TGTGCCAGCAGCTCCCCCGGAGGGTTCTACGAGCAGTACTTC. It yields the protein CASSSPGGFYEQYF.

The rearrangement uses TRBV12-3 or TRBV12-4 and TRBJ2-3; no clear D. The V end lost 4 bases, the J end lost 8 bases, and 10 bases lay between the germline ends. The CDR3 sequence is 12 residues long. The CDR3 sequence is CASSSSLRTQYF. The CDR3 bases are TGTGCCAGCAGTTCTTCACTGCGTACGCAGTATTTT.

The chain couples TRBV9 to TRBJ1-5; no clear D gene. CDR1 and CDR2 (germline): SGDLS, YYNGEE. Trimming took 2 bases from V and 0 from J, leaving 9 bases between them. The CDR3 totals 15 residues. DNA of the CDR3: TGTGCCAGCAGCGTCAGCGAGAGTAGCAATCAGCCCCAGCATTTT. Its translation: CASSVSESSNQPQHF.

This chain links TRBV28 with TRBJ2-7; TRBD1 agrees at 8 bases. The V segment lost 6 bases and the J segment 3 bases; nucleotides outside the gene matches: 4. CDR3 length: 13 residues. CDR1 and CDR2 (germline): MDHEN, SYDVKM. DNA of the CDR3: TGTGCCAGCAGGCTAACAGGGGGCTACGAGCAGTACTTC. Its translation: CASRLTGGYEQYF.

V and J are TRBV20-1 and TRBJ1-1; unclear D gene. The V gene lost 3 bases and the J gene lost 5 bases, with 16 bases spanning the gap. Germline V gene lookup returns CDR1 DFQATT and CDR2 SNEGSKA (reference sequence). CDR3 size: 14 residues. CDR3 sequence: CSASRQRRWTEAFF. Written as DNA, the CDR3 is TGCAGTGCTAGTAGGCAAAGGAGGTGGACTGAAGCTTTCTTT.

The V gene is TRBV11-2, the J gene TRBJ1-1; no definite D call. This CDR3 region has 13 residues. V was cut by 1 base and J by 8 bases, with 11 bases left in between. Germline V CDR1 and CDR2: SGHAT, FQNNGV. CDR3 amino acids: CASSLALGGEAFF. CDR3 DNA: TGTGCCAGCAGCTTAGCTCTCGGCGGGGAAGCTTTCTTT.

The chain combines TRBV9 with TRBJ2-1, with a possible D match to TRBD1 (5 bases). Germline assignment: CDR1 SGDLS and CDR2 YYNGEE. Trimming left V 2 bases short and J 0 bases short, with 9 bases between. The CDR3 sequence is 15 residues long. CDR3 DNA sequence: TGTGCCAGCAGCGTTCAGGGCAGCTCCTACAATGAGCAGTTCTTC. Its translation is CASSVQGSSYNEQFF.

The chain couples TRBV24-1 to TRBJ2-2, with D tentatively TRBD2 (6 bases). Trimming cost V 2 bases and J 0 bases, with 9 bases left between them. Germline CDR1 reads KGHDR; CDR2 reads SFDVKD. This CDR3 has 16 amino acids. The CDR3 DNA reads TGTGCCACCAGTGATTCGGGACTTACGAACACCGGGGAGCTGTTTTTT. It translates to CATSDSGLTNTGELFF.